Listed below are T cell receptor beta chains from one sample, sequenced in a study of T cells in tumors after PD-1 blockade. Generated by immunoSEQ multiplex PCR, the TCRdb table keeps only in-frame clones and is missing some. The sample holds 60,000 to 70,000 clones; approximately 79% are singletons and the top ten take approximately 4.8%. The specimen was PBMCs, collected after anti-PD-1 treatment. The source of these receptors is a human donor with basal cell carcinoma. Each CDR3 is given with its conserved first and last residue. D genes are given only for firm matches. Clone size is not always given. Where it is, it says once, few, many or a class for expanded clones.

D: NA
J: TRBJ1-2
size: once
V: TRBV12-5
length: 14
CDR3: CASGLVPRADGYTF
DNA: TGTGCTAGTGGTTTGGTCCCCCGGGCAGATGGCTACACCTTC

D: NA
J: TRBJ1-1
size: NA
V: TRBV19
length: 12
CDR3: CASSGLNTEAFF
DNA: TGTGCCAGTAGTGGTCTAAACACTGAAGCTTTCTTT

D: TRBD1
J: TRBJ2-5
size: NA
V: TRBV12-3/TRBV12-4
length: 13
CDR3: CASSKGQGRAQYF
DNA: TGTGCCAGCAGTAAAGGACAGGGCAGGGCCCAGTACTTC

D: TRBD2
J: TRBJ2-7
size: few
V: TRBV25-1
length: 14
CDR3: CASSEGTSKYEQYF
DNA: TGTGCCAGCAGTGAAGGGACTAGTAAATACGAGCAGTACTTC

D: NA
J: TRBJ2-3
size: NA
V: TRBV3-1/TRBV3-2
length: 14
CDR3: CASSHTGITDTQYF
DNA: TGTGCCAGCAGCCATACGGGGATCACAGATACGCAGTATTTT

D: TRBD1
J: TRBJ2-4
size: NA
V: TRBV27
length: 16
CDR3: CASSLSRTGSKNIQYF
DNA: TGTGCCAGCAGTTTATCTCGGACAGGGTCCAAAAACATTCAGTACTTC

D: NA
J: TRBJ1-2
size: NA
V: TRBV5-1
length: 15
CDR3: CASSLKGEFSYGYTF
DNA: TGCGCCAGCAGCTTGAAGGGGGAGTTTTCCTATGGCTACACCTTC

D: NA
J: TRBJ2-3
size: NA
V: TRBV2
length: 17
CDR3: CASSEGFSGTSTDTQYF
DNA: TGTGCCAGCAGTGAGGGCTTTAGCGGAACTAGCACAGATACGCAGTATTTT

D: TRBD1
J: TRBJ1-1
size: NA
V: TRBV5-6
length: 14
CDR3: CASSLGQVNTEAFF
DNA: TGTGCCAGCAGCCTGGGACAGGTGAACACTGAAGCTTTCTTT

D: TRBD1
J: TRBJ1-5
size: few
V: TRBV3-1/TRBV3-2
length: 14
CDR3: CASSPGQANQPQHF
DNA: TGTGCCAGCAGCCCCGGACAGGCAAATCAGCCCCAGCATTTT